This is a list of T cell receptor beta chains from one sample in a study of cytomegalovirus exposure and HLA in healthy donors. The repertoire was sequenced with immunoSEQ multiplex PCR; TCRdb's copy has only in-frame clones and lacks some. Here the sample spans about 160,000 clones, 78% being singletons. The sample taken for sequencing was PBMCs. Receptor source: a male donor in good health and CMV-seronegative. Both conserved end residues are part of each CDR3. Fields, in order: CDR3 protein, CDR3 DNA, clone size, J gene, D gene, CDR3 length, V gene. A D gene is named only where the DNA matches it firmly. Expanded clones are given a class, and other clones once, few, many or no size at all.

cdr3_aa: CASMEQGDSNQPQHF
cdr3_nt: TGTGCCAGCATGGAGCAGGGGGATAGCAATCAGCCCCAGCATTTT
clone_size: -
j_call: TRBJ1-5
d_call: TRBD1
cdr3_length: 15
v_call: TRBV2

cdr3_aa: CASSFLFNSPLHF
cdr3_nt: TGTGCCAGCAGTTTTCTGTTTAATTCACCCCTCCACTTT
clone_size: -
j_call: TRBJ1-6
d_call: -
cdr3_length: 13
v_call: TRBV6-5

cdr3_aa: CASSSGDTDTQYF
cdr3_nt: TGTGCCAGCAGTAGCGGGGACACAGATACGCAGTATTTT
clone_size: -
j_call: TRBJ2-3
d_call: TRBD2
cdr3_length: 13
v_call: TRBV2

cdr3_aa: CASSLGGSYYGYTF
cdr3_nt: TGTGCCAGCAGCTTAGGTGGGAGTTACTATGGCTACACCTTC
clone_size: -
j_call: TRBJ1-2
d_call: -
cdr3_length: 14
v_call: TRBV7-2

cdr3_aa: CASSLTGEGYTF
cdr3_nt: TGTGCCAGCAGTTTAACCGGGGAAGGCTACACCTTC
clone_size: -
j_call: TRBJ1-2
d_call: -
cdr3_length: 12
v_call: TRBV27

cdr3_aa: CAISQQAGDEKLFF
cdr3_nt: TGTGCCATCAGCCAACAAGCGGGGGATGAAAAACTGTTTTTT
clone_size: -
j_call: TRBJ1-4
d_call: -
cdr3_length: 14
v_call: TRBV10-3

cdr3_aa: CAISDPDRVYNYGYTF
cdr3_nt: TGTGCCATCAGTGACCCAGACAGGGTTTATAACTATGGCTACACCTTC
clone_size: -
j_call: TRBJ1-2
d_call: TRBD1
cdr3_length: 16
v_call: TRBV10-3

cdr3_aa: CASSLRQSSGANVLTF
cdr3_nt: TGTGCCAGCAGCTTGCGACAGAGCTCTGGGGCCAACGTCCTGACTTTC
clone_size: -
j_call: TRBJ2-6
d_call: -
cdr3_length: 16
v_call: TRBV5-6

cdr3_aa: CASSVDTESNYGYTF
cdr3_nt: TGTGCCAGCAGCGTAGACACAGAAAGTAACTATGGCTACACCTTC
clone_size: few
j_call: TRBJ1-2
d_call: -
cdr3_length: 15
v_call: TRBV9

cdr3_aa: CATAGLAGNNEQFF
cdr3_nt: TGTGCCACCGCGGGACTAGCGGGAAACAATGAGCAGTTCTTC
clone_size: -
j_call: TRBJ2-1
d_call: TRBD2
cdr3_length: 14
v_call: TRBV27

cdr3_aa: CASSEWGGANQYGYTF
cdr3_nt: TGTGCCAGCAGTGAATGGGGTGGGGCCAACCAGTATGGCTACACCTTC
clone_size: -
j_call: TRBJ1-2
d_call: -
cdr3_length: 16
v_call: TRBV6-1

cdr3_aa: CASLPPGGGLNTGELFF
cdr3_nt: TGTGCCAGCCTTCCCCCCGGCGGGGGGCTCAACACCGGGGAGCTGTTTTTT
clone_size: -
j_call: TRBJ2-2
d_call: TRBD2
cdr3_length: 17
v_call: TRBV19

cdr3_aa: CARSAGGAGGTEAFF
cdr3_nt: TGTGCCAGAAGCGCGGGGGGCGCGGGGGGAACTGAAGCTTTCTTT
clone_size: -
j_call: TRBJ1-1
d_call: -
cdr3_length: 15
v_call: TRBV5-3

cdr3_aa: CASSVGQVADTQYF
cdr3_nt: TGTGCCAGCAGCGTAGGACAGGTCGCAGATACGCAGTATTTT
clone_size: once
j_call: TRBJ2-3
d_call: -
cdr3_length: 14
v_call: TRBV9

cdr3_aa: CASSFRGAGELFF
cdr3_nt: TGTGCCAGCAGCTTCCGGGGGGCCGGGGAGCTGTTTTTT
clone_size: -
j_call: TRBJ2-2
d_call: TRBD2
cdr3_length: 13
v_call: TRBV11-2

cdr3_aa: CASSSPEGVGGEQYF
cdr3_nt: TGTGCCAGCAGCTCTCCCGAAGGGGTTGGTGGCGAGCAGTACTTC
clone_size: -
j_call: TRBJ2-7
d_call: -
cdr3_length: 15
v_call: TRBV7-2

cdr3_aa: CSVQGMNTEAFF
cdr3_nt: TGCAGCGTTCAGGGGATGAACACTGAAGCTTTCTTT
clone_size: -
j_call: TRBJ1-1
d_call: -
cdr3_length: 12
v_call: TRBV29-1

cdr3_aa: CASSQPARGGETQYF
cdr3_nt: TGCGCCAGCAGCCAGCCCGCACGAGGGGGTGAGACCCAGTACTTC
clone_size: -
j_call: TRBJ2-5
d_call: -
cdr3_length: 15
v_call: TRBV4-1

cdr3_aa: CASSDGTRIADTQYF
cdr3_nt: TGTGCCAGCAGCGACGGGACTAGGATCGCAGATACGCAGTATTTT
clone_size: -
j_call: TRBJ2-3
d_call: TRBD2
cdr3_length: 15
v_call: TRBV9

cdr3_aa: CASSWGPGQGGTGELFF
cdr3_nt: TGTGCCAGCAGCTGGGGACCAGGACAGGGGGGGACCGGGGAGCTGTTTTTT
clone_size: once
j_call: TRBJ2-2
d_call: TRBD1
cdr3_length: 17
v_call: TRBV5-6

cdr3_aa: CASIAGITDTQYF
cdr3_nt: TGTGCCAGTATAGCGGGGATCACAGATACGCAGTATTTT
clone_size: few
j_call: TRBJ2-3
d_call: TRBD2
cdr3_length: 13
v_call: TRBV2

cdr3_aa: CASSQVQGTYNSPLHF
cdr3_nt: TGTGCCAGCAGCCAAGTACAGGGAACCTATAATTCACCCCTCCACTTT
clone_size: -
j_call: TRBJ1-6
d_call: -
cdr3_length: 16
v_call: TRBV14

cdr3_aa: CASRSPGQNQPQHF
cdr3_nt: TGTGCCAGCAGATCACCGGGACAGAATCAGCCCCAGCATTTT
clone_size: -
j_call: TRBJ1-5
d_call: TRBD1
cdr3_length: 14
v_call: TRBV28

cdr3_aa: CATSAGGGGYTF
cdr3_nt: TGTGCCACCAGCGCTGGGGGGGGAGGCTACACCTTC
clone_size: -
j_call: TRBJ1-2
d_call: -
cdr3_length: 12
v_call: TRBV15

cdr3_aa: CSVAQGRRGTEAFF
cdr3_nt: TGCAGCGTTGCGCAGGGGCGCCGAGGCACTGAAGCTTTCTTT
clone_size: -
j_call: TRBJ1-1
d_call: -
cdr3_length: 14
v_call: TRBV29-1

cdr3_aa: CASSQDAANGGYTF
cdr3_nt: TGTGCCAGCAGCCAAGATGCGGCAAACGGGGGCTACACCTTC
clone_size: -
j_call: TRBJ1-2
d_call: -
cdr3_length: 14
v_call: TRBV4-2

cdr3_aa: CASSLGEAAGELFF
cdr3_nt: TGTGCCAGCAGCTTAGGGGAGGCGGCCGGGGAGCTGTTTTTT
clone_size: -
j_call: TRBJ2-2
d_call: -
cdr3_length: 14
v_call: TRBV11-3

cdr3_aa: CASSFGLARQETQYF
cdr3_nt: TGTGCCAGCAGCTTTGGACTAGCTAGACAAGAGACCCAGTACTTC
clone_size: -
j_call: TRBJ2-5
d_call: TRBD2
cdr3_length: 15
v_call: TRBV5-4

cdr3_aa: CASSVGVGMGSYNEQFF
cdr3_nt: TGTGCCAGCAGCGTAGGGGTCGGGATGGGTTCCTACAATGAGCAGTTCTTC
clone_size: -
j_call: TRBJ2-1
d_call: -
cdr3_length: 17
v_call: TRBV9

cdr3_aa: CASSERPGLAGVRTSTDTQYF
cdr3_nt: TGCGCCAGCAGTGAGCGGCCGGGACTAGCGGGAGTAAGGACTAGCACAGATACGCAGTATTTT
clone_size: -
j_call: TRBJ2-3
d_call: TRBD2
cdr3_length: 21
v_call: TRBV10-1

cdr3_aa: CASSGGDVSNQPQHF
cdr3_nt: TGTGCCAGCAGCGGGGGGGACGTTAGCAATCAGCCCCAGCATTTT
clone_size: -
j_call: TRBJ1-5
d_call: -
cdr3_length: 15
v_call: TRBV5-5

cdr3_aa: CATSRAKQNEKLFF
cdr3_nt: TGTGCCACCAGCAGGGCAAAACAGAATGAAAAACTGTTTTTT
clone_size: -
j_call: TRBJ1-4
d_call: -
cdr3_length: 14
v_call: TRBV15

cdr3_aa: CASSLLPGAYNEKLFF
cdr3_nt: TGTGCCAGCAGTCTACTACCAGGGGCTTATAATGAAAAACTGTTTTTT
clone_size: -
j_call: TRBJ1-4
d_call: -
cdr3_length: 16
v_call: TRBV2

cdr3_aa: CAWSVVAVGELFF
cdr3_nt: TGTGCCTGGAGTGTAGTGGCCGTCGGGGAGCTGTTTTTT
clone_size: few
j_call: TRBJ2-2
d_call: -
cdr3_length: 13
v_call: TRBV30

cdr3_aa: CASSSSSLKGRGYEQYF
cdr3_nt: TGTGCCAGCAGTTCCTCTTCCCTCAAGGGTAGGGGCTACGAGCAGTACTTC
clone_size: once
j_call: TRBJ2-7
d_call: -
cdr3_length: 17
v_call: TRBV28

cdr3_aa: CARPGTGVSNEQFF
cdr3_nt: TGTGCCAGGCCCGGGACAGGGGTTTCGAATGAGCAGTTCTTC
clone_size: -
j_call: TRBJ2-1
d_call: TRBD1
cdr3_length: 14
v_call: TRBV28

cdr3_aa: CASSLLGTGDQETQYF
cdr3_nt: TGCGCCAGCAGCTTGTTGGGAACGGGGGACCAAGAGACCCAGTACTTC
clone_size: -
j_call: TRBJ2-5
d_call: -
cdr3_length: 16
v_call: TRBV5-1

cdr3_aa: CASSAAAGGESDTQYF
cdr3_nt: TGTGCCAGCAGCGCAGCAGCGGGGGGGGAATCAGATACGCAGTATTTT
clone_size: few
j_call: TRBJ2-3
d_call: TRBD2
cdr3_length: 16
v_call: TRBV9

cdr3_aa: CASSFSGRGPDTQYF
cdr3_nt: TGTGCCAGTAGCTTTAGCGGGAGGGGGCCAGATACGCAGTATTTT
clone_size: -
j_call: TRBJ2-3
d_call: TRBD2
cdr3_length: 15
v_call: TRBV19

cdr3_aa: CASKVNRGNEKLFF
cdr3_nt: TGTGCCAGCAAGGTGAACAGGGGAAATGAAAAACTGTTTTTT
clone_size: -
j_call: TRBJ1-4
d_call: TRBD1
cdr3_length: 14
v_call: TRBV10-3

cdr3_aa: CASRGQGRGYGYTF
cdr3_nt: TGTGCCAGCAGGGGACAGGGTAGGGGCTATGGCTACACCTTC
clone_size: -
j_call: TRBJ1-2
d_call: TRBD1
cdr3_length: 14
v_call: TRBV6-1

cdr3_aa: CASSEWGGAGEQYF
cdr3_nt: TGTGCCAGCAGTGAATGGGGGGGGGCCGGCGAGCAGTACTTC
clone_size: -
j_call: TRBJ2-7
d_call: -
cdr3_length: 14
v_call: TRBV6-1

cdr3_aa: CASSPRTGESYEQYF
cdr3_nt: TGTGCCAGCAGCCCACGGACAGGGGAGTCCTACGAGCAGTACTTC
clone_size: once
j_call: TRBJ2-7
d_call: TRBD1
cdr3_length: 15
v_call: TRBV7-8

cdr3_aa: CASSFMLAFKGTDTQYF
cdr3_nt: TGTGCCAGCAGCTTCATGCTAGCGTTCAAAGGGACAGATACGCAGTATTTT
clone_size: -
j_call: TRBJ2-3
d_call: -
cdr3_length: 17
v_call: TRBV7-2

cdr3_aa: CASSEGQGYGYTF
cdr3_nt: TGTGCCAGCAGTGAAGGGCAGGGGTATGGCTACACCTTC
clone_size: -
j_call: TRBJ1-2
d_call: -
cdr3_length: 13
v_call: TRBV2

cdr3_aa: CASSLGTGINEQFF
cdr3_nt: TGTGCCAGCAGTTTAGGGACAGGGATCAATGAGCAGTTCTTC
clone_size: -
j_call: TRBJ2-1
d_call: TRBD1
cdr3_length: 14
v_call: TRBV28

cdr3_aa: CASSDISISYEQYF
cdr3_nt: TGTGCCAGCAGCGATATTAGTATCTCCTACGAGCAGTACTTC
clone_size: -
j_call: TRBJ2-7
d_call: -
cdr3_length: 14
v_call: TRBV28

cdr3_aa: CASSRLGQGLEEKLFF
cdr3_nt: TGCGCCAGCAGCCGATTAGGACAGGGCCTAGAAGAAAAACTGTTTTTT
clone_size: -
j_call: TRBJ1-4
d_call: TRBD1
cdr3_length: 16
v_call: TRBV5-1

cdr3_aa: CAWIQTEILNTEAFF
cdr3_nt: TGTGCCTGGATCCAGACAGAGATTCTGAACACTGAAGCTTTCTTT
clone_size: -
j_call: TRBJ1-1
d_call: -
cdr3_length: 15
v_call: TRBV30

cdr3_aa: CASFESTGGGDTQYF
cdr3_nt: TGTGCCAGCTTTGAGTCGACAGGGGGAGGAGATACGCAGTATTTT
clone_size: once
j_call: TRBJ2-3
d_call: TRBD1
cdr3_length: 15
v_call: TRBV18

cdr3_aa: CASSKTGALAASTDTQYF
cdr3_nt: TGTGCCAGCAGTAAGACAGGCGCCCTAGCGGCTAGCACAGATACGCAGTATTTT
clone_size: -
j_call: TRBJ2-3
d_call: -
cdr3_length: 18
v_call: TRBV25-1

cdr3_aa: CATRGPGADNQPQHF
cdr3_nt: TGTGCCACCCGGGGACCAGGGGCGGACAATCAGCCCCAGCATTTT
clone_size: -
j_call: TRBJ1-5
d_call: -
cdr3_length: 15
v_call: TRBV15

cdr3_aa: CASSQQGGRGETQYF
cdr3_nt: TGCGCCAGCAGCCAGCAGGGGGGCAGGGGAGAGACCCAGTACTTC
clone_size: -
j_call: TRBJ2-5
d_call: -
cdr3_length: 15
v_call: TRBV5-1

cdr3_aa: CASSVVGGGSTDTQYF
cdr3_nt: TGTGCCAGCAGTGTAGTCGGCGGGGGGAGCACAGATACGCAGTATTTT
clone_size: -
j_call: TRBJ2-3
d_call: TRBD2
cdr3_length: 16
v_call: TRBV6-4

cdr3_aa: CASSPSGDYSYEQYF
cdr3_nt: TGCGCCAGCAGCCCCAGCGGAGATTACTCCTACGAGCAGTACTTC
clone_size: once
j_call: TRBJ2-7
d_call: -
cdr3_length: 15
v_call: TRBV4-1

cdr3_aa: CASSGLAGGSTDTQYF
cdr3_nt: TGTGCCAGCAGCGGACTAGCGGGGGGGAGCACAGATACGCAGTATTTT
clone_size: -
j_call: TRBJ2-3
d_call: TRBD2
cdr3_length: 16
v_call: TRBV9

cdr3_aa: CASKMSTYNEQFF
cdr3_nt: TGTGCCAGCAAAATGTCAACTTACAATGAGCAGTTCTTC
clone_size: once
j_call: TRBJ2-1
d_call: -
cdr3_length: 13
v_call: TRBV6-1